This entry lists 26 T cell receptor beta chains sequenced from one sample in a study of PD-L1 blockade in urothelial cancer (dated by TCRdb to 2016 to 2017). The label giving this sample's time point can be read as: peripheral blood 6 weeks after treatment start. Library construction relied on the immunoSEQ multiplex PCR assay. The table comes from immuneACCESS by way of TCRdb, which keeps in-frame sequences with V and J called. Part of the clones is missing from these tables; in studies checked, under half for an unresolved V gene and the rest for unknown reasons. The sample records 20,000 to 25,000 clones, approximately 81% of which are singletons. The ten largest make up roughly 1.6% of the sample. The source was PBMCs, collected around atezolizumab (anti-PD-L1) treatment. The receptors were gathered from a man between 70 and 80 years old with urothelial cancer.

The rearrangement uses TRBV9 and TRBJ2-5; D remains unclear. CDR3 length: 13 amino acids. Germline loops: CDR1 SGDLS, CDR2 YYNGEE. Trimming stripped 4 bases from V and 0 bases from J, with 7 bases between. The DNA of the CDR3 is TGTGCCAGCAGCCCTGAGTACCAAGAGACCCAGTACTTC. Translated, it gives CASSPEYQETQYF. The full variable domain, with the rest looked up from reference TRBV9 and TRBJ2-5, is DSGVTQTPKHLITATGQRVTLRCSPRSGDLSVYWYQQSLDQGLQFLIQYYNGEERAKGNILERFSAQQFPDLHSELNLSSLELGDSALYFCASSPEYQETQYFGPGTRLLVL.

The rearrangement links TRBV2 to TRBJ2-2; D is possibly TRBD2 (6 bases). This CDR3 has 14 residues. The ends were cut back, 8 bases at V and 0 bases at J, with 10 bases in the middle. CDR1 is SNHLY and CDR2 is FYNNEI in the germline V gene. The CDR3 DNA reads TGTGCCAGCGGAAGACTAGCGAACACCGGGGAGCTGTTTTTT. As protein: CASGRLANTGELFF.

The CDR3 DNA is TGTGCCAGCAGACTCCACATCCTTGGAGCCTACGAGCAGTACTTC. It specifies CASRLHILGAYEQYF. This chain links TRBV7-2 with TRBJ2-7, with unresolved D. The germline gives CDR1 SGHTA, CDR2 FQGNSA. Trimming cost V 6 bases and J 2 bases, with 17 bases left between them. The CDR3 has 15 residues. Variable domain in full (rest from reference TRBV7-2 and TRBJ2-7): GAGVSQSPSNKVTEKGKDVELRCDPISGHTALYWYRQSLGQGLEFLIYFQGNSAPDKSGLPSDRFSAERTGGSVSTLTIQRTQQEDSAVYLCASRLHILGAYEQYFGPGTRLTVT.

A single count supports this clone. This chain connects TRBV9 to TRBJ2-7; the match to TRBD1 covers 7 bases. The V gene's germline CDR1 is SGDLS and CDR2 YYNGEE. V was clipped by 3 bases and J by 7 bases; unmatched bases: 10. This CDR3 has 14 residues. As DNA, the CDR3 is TGTGCCAGCAGCGCAACCACAGGGGCTACGGAGCAGTACTTC. Its translation: CASSATTGATEQYF.

By frequency in the sample, this clone is medium-sized. The J gene is TRBJ2-1, the V gene TRBV19; D may be TRBD2 (7 bases). The CDR3 loop spans 15 amino acids. Germline assignment: CDR1 LNHDA and CDR2 SQIVND (reference sequence). Trimming cost V 4 bases and J 6 bases, with 16 bases left between them. The CDR3 sequence: CASSNTGGHLNEQFF. For the CDR3, the DNA is TGTGCCAGTAGTAATACGGGGGGACATCTCAATGAGCAGTTCTTC.

This clone was counted between two and nine times. The chain employs TRBV7-9 and TRBJ2-1; the D gene is possibly TRBD1 (5 bases). The germline gives CDR1 SEHNR, CDR2 FQNEAQ (reference sequence). V dropped 7 bases and J dropped 6 bases, with 13 bases sitting between them. The CDR3 is 13 residues long. In DNA form, the CDR3 reads TGTGCCAGCACCAGGGAAATAATCAATGAGCAGTTCTTC. Translating gives CASTREIINEQFF. The variable domain in full, completed from reference TRBV7-9 and TRBJ2-1, reads DTGVSQNPRHKITKRGQNVTFRCDPISEHNRLYWYRQTLGQGPEFLTYFQNEAQLEKSRLLSDRFSAERPKGSFSTLEIQRTEQGDSAMYLCASTREIINEQFFGPGTRLTVL.

V is TRBV5-4 and J is TRBJ2-7, with TRBD2 identical over 8 bases. Germline V gives CDR1 SGHNT, CDR2 YYREEE (reference sequence). The junction had 2 bases not matched to a gene; V was cut back by 4 bases and J by 2 bases. The CDR3 spans 13 residues. The CDR3 protein is CASSRGLAYEQYF. The CDR3 DNA reads as TGTGCCAGCAGCAGGGGACTAGCCTACGAGCAGTACTTC.

The chain is built from TRBV6-4 and TRBJ1-2; the D is unclear. The V gene lost 7 bases and the J gene lost 4 bases, with 16 bases spanning the gap. This CDR3 is built from 14 residues. CDR1 is MRHNA and CDR2 is SNTAGT in the germline V gene. The CDR3 DNA sequence: TGTGCCAGCAAGGAGGAAAGGAGCGTCTATGGCTACACCTTC. Amino acid sequence: CASKEERSVYGYTF.

The V call is TRBV19, the J call TRBJ1-2, with 10 bases lining up with TRBD1. This CDR3 comprises 15 residues. With 8 bases clipped from V and 6 bases from J, the junction kept 12 bases outside the gene matches. Germline V gene sequence: CDR1 LNHDA, CDR2 SQIVND (reference sequence). CDR3 nucleotide sequence: TGTGCCAGTCTACCCGGGACAGGGGTGAGAAATGGCTACACCTTC. Translated, it gives CASLPGTGVRNGYTF. Together with reference TRBV19 and TRBJ1-2, the CDR3 gives the full variable domain: DGGITQSPKYLFRKEGQNVTLSCEQNLNHDAMYWYRQDPGQGLRLIYYSQIVNDFQKGDIAEGYSVSREKKESFPLTVTSAQKNPTAFYLCASLPGTGVRNGYTFGSGTRLTVV.

The count of this clone is one. The chain is built from TRBV4-2 and TRBJ2-2; 15 nucleotides line up with TRBD2. The length of the CDR3 is 20 residues. The germline gives CDR1 LGHNA, CDR2 YNFKEQ. V was pared by 0 bases and J by 2 bases, with 7 bases of the junction left unmatched. The CDR3 bases are TGTGCCAGCAGCCAAGAACCCCGGACTAGCGGGAGGGCCAACACCGGGGAGCTGTTTTTT. Amino acids: CASSQEPRTSGRANTGELFF.

This clone has a single count. This chain uses TRBV4-1 with TRBJ1-1; a possible D gene is TRBD1 (6 bases). V was shortened by 5 bases and J by 1 base, with 11 bases between the two germline ends. The germline CDR1 and CDR2 sequences are MGHRA and YSYEKL. The CDR3 runs 14 residues. CDR3 in amino acids: CASSVDRRNTEAFF. CDR3 nucleotides: TGCGCCAGCAGCGTCGACAGGAGGAACACTGAAGCTTTCTTT.

Regarding this clone: This same CDR3 is encoded by further DNA sequences in the sample. The chain combines TRBV9 with TRBJ2-5; TRBD1 matches at 7 bases. The germline gives CDR1 SGDLS, CDR2 YYNGEE. This CDR3 is built from 14 residues. After removal of 2 bases from V and 3 bases from J, the junction contained 4 bases not matched to a gene. CDR3 nucleotides: TGTGCCAGCAGCGTCCGACAGGGTGAAGAGACCCAGTACTTC. Translation: CASSVRQGEETQYF.

The chain links TRBV4-3 to TRBJ2-7, with D possibly matching TRBD1 (6 bases). Germline CDR1 LGHNA, CDR2 YSLEER. Trimming pared 0 bases from V and 1 base from J, leaving 13 bases between. The CDR3 is 16 residues long. CDR3 DNA sequence: TGCGCCAGCAGCCAAGATTTCCCAGGGGTGTCCTACGAGCAGTACTTC. This codes for CASSQDFPGVSYEQYF.

The gene calls are TRBV7-2 and TRBJ2-1; 8 bases line up with TRBD1. The CDR3 loop spans 16 amino acids. V trimming: 1 base; J trimming: 6 bases; junction bases outside the gene matches: 8. CDR1 and CDR2 from the germline V gene are SGHTA and FQGNSA. The CDR3 region has the DNA TGTGCCAGCAGCTTAGGTATCAGGGGGCGCCTCAATGAGCAGTTCTTC. Protein product: CASSLGIRGRLNEQFF.

V gene TRBV7-9 combines with J gene TRBJ2-7, with 9 positions matching TRBD2. Germline lookup yields CDR1 SEHNR and CDR2 FQNEAQ (reference sequence). V lost 8 bases to trimming and J lost 4 bases; unmatched junction nucleotides: 12. The CDR3 length is 15 residues. The CDR3: CASSEGSGRFYEQYF. The CDR3 nucleotides are TGTGCCAGCTCGGAAGGTAGCGGGAGATTTTACGAGCAGTACTTC.

The chain carries TRBV6-5 and TRBJ2-5; the D is unclear. The length of the CDR3 is 14 residues. Germline CDR1 MNHEY, CDR2 SVGAGI. V was pared by 6 bases and J by 1 base, with 12 bases between. The CDR3 region has the DNA TGTGCCAGCAGCCCCCGGTGGAGCCAAGAGACCCAGTACTTC. It translates to CASSPRWSQETQYF.

This chain joins TRBV6-5 and TRBJ2-3; possibly TRBD2 for D (6 bases). Trimming stripped 2 bases from V and 2 bases from J, with 11 bases between. The CDR3 extends over 15 amino acids. The germline CDR1 and CDR2 sequences are MNHEY and SVGAGI. The CDR3 DNA reads TGTGCCAGCAGTTACAGGGACTTGTCCACAGATACGCAGTATTTT. The encoded protein is CASSYRDLSTDTQYF.

The sample holds one count of this clone. This chain uses TRBV7-2 with TRBJ2-7, with TRBD2 identical over 8 bases. The V gene's germline CDR1 is SGHTA and CDR2 FQGNSA. V was clipped by 7 bases and J by 4 bases; unmatched bases: 9. The CDR3 is 14 amino acids. In DNA, the CDR3 is TGTGCCAGCACCCAGTCGGGGGGGAATTACGAGCAGTACTTC. Its translation is CASTQSGGNYEQYF.

The chain is built from TRBV14 and TRBJ2-2; 8 nucleotides agree with TRBD1. The germline V gene has CDR1 SGHDN and CDR2 FVKESK. Losses at the gene ends were 2 bases for V and 7 bases for J; bases not matched to a gene: 3. The CDR3 contains 14 residues. The CDR3 reads CASSQQGASGELFF. In nucleotides, the CDR3 is TGTGCCAGCAGCCAACAGGGGGCGAGCGGGGAGCTGTTTTTT.

This clone appeared once. This chain connects TRBV5-6 to TRBJ1-2, with no clear D. This CDR3 spans 11 amino acids. Trimming left V 7 bases short and J 6 bases short, with 10 bases between. Germline-derived CDR1 and CDR2 are SGHDT and YYEEEE. For the CDR3, the DNA is TGTGCCAGCGACGGGATAGATGGCTACACCTTC. Its translation: CASDGIDGYTF. Full variable domain (remainder filled in from reference TRBV5-6 and TRBJ1-2): DAGVTQSPTHLIKTRGQQVTLRCSPKSGHDTVSWYQQALGQGPQFIFQYYEEEERQRGNFPDRFSGHQFPNYSSELNVNALLLGDSALYLCASDGIDGYTFGSGTRLTVV.

The chain uses TRBV10-3 and TRBJ2-5; D is uncertain. Germline V gives CDR1 ENHRY, CDR2 SYGVKD. V was clipped by 2 bases and J by 3 bases, with 7 bases between them. The CDR3 runs 13 residues. This CDR3 reads CAISETVKETQYF. CDR3 nucleotides: TGTGCCATCAGTGAGACTGTTAAAGAGACCCAGTACTTC.

The chain recombines TRBV6-5 with TRBJ1-5; D is unresolved. The CDR3 has 15 residues. V was cut by 0 bases and J by 0 bases, with 6 bases left in between. Germline CDR1 MNHEY, CDR2 SVGAGI. The CDR3 here is CASSYSGSSNQPQHF. The CDR3 DNA is TGTGCCAGCAGTTACTCGGGCAGTAGCAATCAGCCCCAGCATTTT.

The table lists this clone with a few counts. The chain carries TRBV30 and TRBJ1-5, with a possible D match to TRBD1 (5 bases). V shed 2 bases and J shed 4 bases, with 12 bases lying between them. CDR1 is GTSNPN, CDR2 SVGIG, per germline (reference sequence). The CDR3 consists of 14 residues. The CDR3 bases are TGTGCCTGGAGTCTAAGGGGTCAAAATCAGCCCCAGCATTTT. It specifies CAWSLRGQNQPQHF.

This clone has more than one count but fewer than ten. The chain recombines TRBV2 with TRBJ1-1; weak D call: TRBD1 (5 bases). This CDR3 is built from 12 residues. Germline V lookup: CDR1 SNHLY, CDR2 FYNNEI. V was trimmed by 6 bases and J by 10 bases, leaving 15 bases between them. CDR3 protein: CASREGMGGAFF. The DNA of the CDR3 is TGTGCCAGCAGAGAGGGCATGGGGGGAGCTTTCTTT.

This chain connects TRBV9 to TRBJ2-3, with D possibly TRBD1 on 5 matching bases. CDR3 length: 17 amino acids. With 7 bases removed from V and 2 bases from J, the gap between germline ends came to 23 bases. Germline V lookup: CDR1 SGDLS, CDR2 YYNGEE. The CDR3 region has the DNA TGTGCCAGCGGCTACACGTGGCAGGGATGTATCACAGATACGCAGTATTTT. Translating gives CASGYTWQGCITDTQYF.

DNA of the CDR3: TGTGCCAGCAAAAGGGGTCGGGGGAACCCCGGTGAGCAGTTCTTC. Translation gives CASKRGRGNPGEQFF. This chain joins TRBV27 and TRBJ2-1; D is perhaps TRBD2 (6 bases). Trimming took off 7 bases at V and 9 bases at J, with 22 bases between the two ends. CDR1 is MNHEY, CDR2 SMNVEV, per germline (reference sequence). The length of the CDR3 is 15 residues.